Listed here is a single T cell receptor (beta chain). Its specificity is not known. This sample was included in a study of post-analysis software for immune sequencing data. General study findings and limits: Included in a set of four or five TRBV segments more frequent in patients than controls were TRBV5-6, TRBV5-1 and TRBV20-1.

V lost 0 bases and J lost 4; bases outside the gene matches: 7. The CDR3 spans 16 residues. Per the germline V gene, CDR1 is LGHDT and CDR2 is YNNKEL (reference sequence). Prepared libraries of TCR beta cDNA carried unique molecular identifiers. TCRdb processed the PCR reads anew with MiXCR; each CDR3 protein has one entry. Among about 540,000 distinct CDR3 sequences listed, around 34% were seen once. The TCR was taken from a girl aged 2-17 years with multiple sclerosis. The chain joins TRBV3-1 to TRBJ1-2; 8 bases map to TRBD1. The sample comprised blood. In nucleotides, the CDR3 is TGTGCCAGCAGCCAAGAAGGTTCCGGGACAGGCTATGGCTACACCTTC. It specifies CASSQEGSGTGYGYTF.